This TCR beta chain is drawn from a study of CD8 T cells in ankylosing spondylitis. It was by quantitative 5'-RACE with molecular barcodes that TCR beta libraries were made. TCRdb fed the 5' RACE reads into MiXCR, producing one record per CDR3 protein. The sample has about 240,000 distinct CDR3 sequences; 10% are singletons. Study-wide findings and caveats: Among TCR beta sequences, a motif of under ten highly homologous variants appeared characteristic of ankylosing spondylitis blood. Those disease-linked clones were CD8+; they were also relatively rare in peripheral blood. The authors reported significant enrichment of disease-linked clones in matched ankylosing spondylitis synovial fluid.

The ends were cut back, 6 bases at V and 3 bases at J, with 14 bases in the middle. CDR3 length: 15 amino acids. Germline V gives CDR1 SNHLY, CDR2 FYNNEI. This clonotype was seen many times. Its specificity is unknown. The clonotype comes from a male donor with ankylosing spondylitis or in good health (not recorded which). This chain connects TRBV2 to TRBJ1-4; D might be TRBD1 (5 bases). Sequences were obtained from blood, either unsorted or a sorted T cell fraction (not recorded which). CDR3 bases: TGTGCCAGCAGCCTCACCGGGACGGCTAATGAAAAACTGTTTTTT. It translates to CASSLTGTANEKLFF.